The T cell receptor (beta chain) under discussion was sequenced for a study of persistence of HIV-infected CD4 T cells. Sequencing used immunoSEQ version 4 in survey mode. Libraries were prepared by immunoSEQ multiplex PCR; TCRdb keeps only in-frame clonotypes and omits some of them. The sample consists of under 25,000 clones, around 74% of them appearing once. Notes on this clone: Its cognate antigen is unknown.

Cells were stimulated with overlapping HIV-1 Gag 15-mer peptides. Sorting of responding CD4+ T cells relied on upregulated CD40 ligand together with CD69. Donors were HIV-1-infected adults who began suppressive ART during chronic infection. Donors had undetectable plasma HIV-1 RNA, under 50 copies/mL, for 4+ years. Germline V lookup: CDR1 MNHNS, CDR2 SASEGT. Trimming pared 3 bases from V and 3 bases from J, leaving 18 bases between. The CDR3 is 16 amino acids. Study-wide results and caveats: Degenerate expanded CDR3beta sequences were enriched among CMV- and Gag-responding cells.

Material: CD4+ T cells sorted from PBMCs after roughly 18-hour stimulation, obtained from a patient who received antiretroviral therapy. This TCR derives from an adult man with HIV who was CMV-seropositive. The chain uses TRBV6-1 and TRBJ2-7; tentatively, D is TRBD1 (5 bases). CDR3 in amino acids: CASSDGAGTFDYEQYF. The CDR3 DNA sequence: TGTGCCAGCAGTGATGGGGCTGGAACGTTTGACTACGAGCAGTACTTC.